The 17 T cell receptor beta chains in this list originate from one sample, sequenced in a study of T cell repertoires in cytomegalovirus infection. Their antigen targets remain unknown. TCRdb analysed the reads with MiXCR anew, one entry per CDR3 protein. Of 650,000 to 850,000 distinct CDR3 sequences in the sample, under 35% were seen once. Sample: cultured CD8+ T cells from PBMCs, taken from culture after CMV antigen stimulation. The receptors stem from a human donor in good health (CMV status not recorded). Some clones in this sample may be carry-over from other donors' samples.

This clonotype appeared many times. The CDR3 DNA reads TGTGCCAGCAGACCGGGAGGAAGGGATACGCAGTATTTT. This gives the protein CASRPGGRDTQYF. The chain is built from TRBV7-2 and TRBJ2-3, with 7 positions matching TRBD2. The germline V gene has CDR1 SGHTA and CDR2 FQGNSA. The CDR3 runs to 13 residues. Trimming at V came to 6 bases and at J to 6 bases, leaving 6 bases not matched to a gene. The full variable domain, rest sourced from reference TRBV7-2 and TRBJ2-3, is GAGVSQSPSNKVTEKGKDVELRCDPISGHTALYWYRQSLGQGLEFLIYFQGNSAPDKSGLPSDRFSAERTGGSVSTLTIQRTQQEDSAVYLCASRPGGRDTQYFGPGTRLTVL.

This chain's CDR3 is CASSRTGDKETQYF. The CDR3 DNA reads TGCGCCAGCAGTAGGACAGGGGACAAGGAGACCCAGTACTTC. J is TRBJ2-5 and V is TRBV10-1; 9 nucleotides agree with TRBD1. The CDR3 length is 14 residues. J was trimmed by 5 bases and V by 5 bases; bases with no gene match: 6. CDR1 and CDR2 (germline): WNHNN, SYGVQD (reference sequence).

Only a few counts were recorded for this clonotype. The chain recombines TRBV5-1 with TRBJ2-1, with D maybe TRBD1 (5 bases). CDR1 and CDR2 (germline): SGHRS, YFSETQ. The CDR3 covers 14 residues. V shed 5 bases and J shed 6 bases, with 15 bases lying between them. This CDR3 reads CASSYPQGGNEQFF. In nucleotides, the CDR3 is TGCGCCAGCAGTTACCCCCAGGGCGGCAATGAGCAGTTCTTC. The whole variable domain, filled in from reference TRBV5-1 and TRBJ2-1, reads KAGVTQTPRYLIKTRGQQVTLSCSPISGHRSVSWYQQTPGQGLQFLFEYFSETQRNKGNFPGRFSGRQFSNSRSEMNVSTLELGDSALYLCASSYPQGGNEQFFGPGTRLTVL.

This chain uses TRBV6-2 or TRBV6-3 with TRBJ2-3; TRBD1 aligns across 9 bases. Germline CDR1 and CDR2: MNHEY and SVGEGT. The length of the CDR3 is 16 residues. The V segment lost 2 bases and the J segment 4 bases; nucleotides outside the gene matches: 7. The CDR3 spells CASSYLGDRVPDTQYF. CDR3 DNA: TGTGCCAGCAGTTACCTCGGGGACAGGGTACCAGATACGCAGTATTTT.

CDR3 region: CASTGAYNEQFF. CDR3 coding DNA: TGTGCCAGTACAGGAGCTTACAATGAGCAGTTCTTC. The genes are TRBV19 and TRBJ2-1; no clear D. The germline gives CDR1 LNHDA, CDR2 SQIVND (reference sequence). The V end was cut by 7 bases, the J end by 4 bases, with 8 bases between. This CDR3 contains 12 residues.

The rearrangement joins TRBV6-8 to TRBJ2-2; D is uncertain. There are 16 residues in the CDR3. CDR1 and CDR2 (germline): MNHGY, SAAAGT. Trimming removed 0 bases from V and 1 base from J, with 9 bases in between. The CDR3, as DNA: TGTGCCAGCAGTTACTCGATCCAGATGAACACCGGGGAGCTGTTTTTT. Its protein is CASSYSIQMNTGELFF.

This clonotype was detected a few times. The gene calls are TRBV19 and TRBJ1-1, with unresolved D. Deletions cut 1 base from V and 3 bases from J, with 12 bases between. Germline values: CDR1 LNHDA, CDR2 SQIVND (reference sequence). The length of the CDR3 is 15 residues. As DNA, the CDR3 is TGTGCCAGTAGTATAGTCCCCGCAGGATACACTGAAGCTTTCTTT. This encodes CASSIVPAGYTEAFF.

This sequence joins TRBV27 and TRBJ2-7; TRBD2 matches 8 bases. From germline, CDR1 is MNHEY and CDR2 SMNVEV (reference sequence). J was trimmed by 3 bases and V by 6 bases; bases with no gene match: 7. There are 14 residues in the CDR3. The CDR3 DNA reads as TGTGCCAGCAGCCCACTAGCGGAAGGCTACGAGCAGTACTTC. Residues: CASSPLAEGYEQYF.

The CDR3 loop reads CASSPGGVDTQYF. As DNA, the CDR3 is TGTGCCAGCAGTCCGGGGGGCGTAGATACGCAGTATTTT. The rearrangement joins TRBV12-3 or TRBV12-4 to TRBJ2-3; TRBD2 might be the D (7 bases). The CDR3 length is 13 residues. V was pared by 5 bases and J by 5 bases, with 11 bases between.

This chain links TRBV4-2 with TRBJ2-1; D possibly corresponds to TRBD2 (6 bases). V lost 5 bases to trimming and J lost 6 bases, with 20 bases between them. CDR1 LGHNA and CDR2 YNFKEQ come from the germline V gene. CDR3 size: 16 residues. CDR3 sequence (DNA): TGTGCCAGCAGCTTACTCCGGGACTCCCGGGTCAATGAGCAGTTCTTC. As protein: CASSLLRDSRVNEQFF.

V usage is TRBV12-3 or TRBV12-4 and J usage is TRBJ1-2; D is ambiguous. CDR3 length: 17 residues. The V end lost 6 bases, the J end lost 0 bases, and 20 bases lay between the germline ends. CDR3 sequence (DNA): TGTGCCAGCAGCTTATCCGGGCCCCCTTACACTAACTATGGCTACACCTTC. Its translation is CASSLSGPPYTNYGYTF.

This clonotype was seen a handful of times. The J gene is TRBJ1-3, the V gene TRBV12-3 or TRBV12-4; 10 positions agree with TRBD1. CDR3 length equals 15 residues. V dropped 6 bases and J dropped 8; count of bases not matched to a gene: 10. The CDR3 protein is CASRDPDRGEDTIYF. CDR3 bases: TGTGCCAGCAGGGACCCGGACAGGGGGGAGGACACCATATATTTT.

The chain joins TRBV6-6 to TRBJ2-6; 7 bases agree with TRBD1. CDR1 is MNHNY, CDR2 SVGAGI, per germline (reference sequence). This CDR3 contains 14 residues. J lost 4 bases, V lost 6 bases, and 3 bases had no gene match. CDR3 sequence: CASSGTVGANVLTF. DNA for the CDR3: TGTGCCAGCAGCGGGACAGTCGGGGCCAACGTCCTGACTTTC.

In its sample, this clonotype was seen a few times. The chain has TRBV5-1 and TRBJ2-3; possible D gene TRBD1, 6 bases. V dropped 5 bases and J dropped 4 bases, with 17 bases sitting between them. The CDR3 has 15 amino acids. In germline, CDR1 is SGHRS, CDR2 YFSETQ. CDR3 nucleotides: TGCGCCAGCAGAGCGGACAGTAGTTCGGCAGATACGCAGTATTTT. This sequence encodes CASRADSSSADTQYF.

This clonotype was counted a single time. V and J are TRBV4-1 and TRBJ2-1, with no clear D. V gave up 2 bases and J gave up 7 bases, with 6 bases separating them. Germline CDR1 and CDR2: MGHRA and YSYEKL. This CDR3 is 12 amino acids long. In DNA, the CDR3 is TGCGCCAGCAGCCAAATACAGAATGAGCAGTTCTTC. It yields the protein CASSQIQNEQFF.

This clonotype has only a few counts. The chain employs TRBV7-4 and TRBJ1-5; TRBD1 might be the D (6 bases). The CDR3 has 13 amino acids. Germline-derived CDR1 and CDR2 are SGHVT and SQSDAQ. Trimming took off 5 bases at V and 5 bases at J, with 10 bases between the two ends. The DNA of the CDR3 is TGTGCCAGCAGCAGGGGGGATTATCAGCCCCAGCATTTT. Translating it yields CASSRGDYQPQHF. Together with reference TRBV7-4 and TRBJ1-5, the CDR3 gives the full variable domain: GAGVSQSPRYKVAKRGRDVALRCDSISGHVTLYWYRQTLGQGSEVLTYSQSDAQRDKSGRPSGRFSAERPERSVSTLKIQRTEQGDSAVYLCASSRGDYQPQHFGDGTRLSIL.

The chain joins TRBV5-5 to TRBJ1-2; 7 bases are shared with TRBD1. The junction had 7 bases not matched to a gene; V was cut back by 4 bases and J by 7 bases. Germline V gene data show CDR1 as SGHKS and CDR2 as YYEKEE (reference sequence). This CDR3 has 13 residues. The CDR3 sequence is CASSQTGVGGYTF. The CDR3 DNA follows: TGTGCCAGCAGCCAAACAGGGGTGGGTGGCTACACCTTC. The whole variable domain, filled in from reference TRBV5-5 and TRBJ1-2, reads DAGVTQSPTHLIKTRGQQVTLRCSPISGHKSVSWYQQVLGQGPQFIFQYYEKEERGRGNFPDRFSARQFPNYSSELNVNALLLGDSALYLCASSQTGVGGYTFGSGTRLTVV.